The 27 T cell receptor beta chains below all came from one sample that was sequenced in a study of T cell responses to AZD1222 COVID-19 vaccine. Sequencing was performed with immunoSEQ multiplex PCR; in TCRdb, only in-frame clones are kept and a portion is missing. The table lists about 86,000 clones, roughly 90% of them singletons, with 9.5% to 13% in the top ten. The sample consisted of peripheral blood, taken 28 days after the second AZD1222 dose. The origin of the receptors is an adult who received the AZD1222 COVID-19 vaccine.

The V and J genes are TRBV6-5 and TRBJ2-1, with D perhaps TRBD1 (6 bases). CDR1 and CDR2 (germline): MNHEY, SVGAGI. The CDR3 runs 15 residues. V lost 8 bases and J 4 bases, leaving 18 bases between the germline ends. CDR3 in amino acids: CASQGMAGDYNEQFF. The CDR3 region has the DNA TGTGCCAGCCAGGGCATGGCAGGGGATTACAATGAGCAGTTCTTC.

V is TRBV5-1 and J is TRBJ1-1; possible D gene TRBD1, 5 bases. The V end was cut by 4 bases, the J end by 1 base, with 11 bases between. The germline V gene has CDR1 SGHRS and CDR2 YFSETQ. CDR3 length equals 14 residues. CDR3 sequence: CASSLSTGNTEAFF. The CDR3 bases are TGCGCCAGCAGCCTAAGTACAGGGAACACTGAAGCTTTCTTT.

This clone was detected once. This chain joins TRBV9 and TRBJ2-2, with D unresolved. This CDR3 has 14 amino acids. Trimming cost V 6 bases and J 0 bases, with 9 bases left between them. Germline CDR1 reads SGDLS; CDR2 reads YYNGEE. CDR3 coding DNA: TGTGCCAGCACCCGGGCCTCGAACACCGGGGAGCTGTTTTTT. Encoded protein: CASTRASNTGELFF.

The J gene is TRBJ1-5, the V gene TRBV5-1; possibly TRBD1 for D (6 bases). This CDR3 comprises 15 residues. Trimming took 3 bases from V and 1 from J, leaving 11 bases between them. The germline gives CDR1 SGHRS, CDR2 YFSETQ. The CDR3 DNA reads TGCGCCAGCAGCTGGACGGACAGCAGCAATCAGCCCCAGCATTTT. Its protein product is CASSWTDSSNQPQHF. Looking up the rest from reference TRBV5-1 and TRBJ1-5 gives the full variable domain: KAGVTQTPRYLIKTRGQQVTLSCSPISGHRSVSWYQQTPGQGLQFLFEYFSETQRNKGNFPGRFSGRQFSNSRSEMNVSTLELGDSALYLCASSWTDSSNQPQHFGDGTRLSIL.

The chain links TRBV5-1 to TRBJ2-1; possibly TRBD2 for D (5 bases). V shed 8 bases and J shed 4 bases, with 16 bases lying between them. This CDR3 contains 14 residues. The germline gives CDR1 SGHRS, CDR2 YFSETQ. CDR3 DNA: TGCGCCAGTACTGCCGCGGGCGGGTACAATGAGCAGTTCTTC. As protein: CASTAAGGYNEQFF.

This chain joins TRBV5-4 and TRBJ2-1, with 8 nucleotides matching TRBD1. The J segment lost 5 bases and the V segment lost 0 bases, leaving 4 bases of the junction unmatched. Per the germline V gene, CDR1 is SGHNT and CDR2 is YYREEE (reference sequence). The CDR3 runs to 15 residues. The CDR3 nucleotides are TGTGCCAGCAGCTTGGGACAGGGGATGGACAATGAGCAGTTCTTC. This translates into CASSLGQGMDNEQFF.

The V and J genes are TRBV6-5 and TRBJ1-2; TRBD1 matches 7 bases. Germline trimming cut 0 bases from V and 4 bases from J; bases unmatched to any gene: 5. Per the germline V gene, CDR1 is MNHEY and CDR2 is SVGAGI. There are 15 residues in the CDR3. CDR3 sequence reads: CASSYSKGQSYGYTF. The DNA of the CDR3 is TGTGCCAGCAGTTACTCGAAGGGACAGTCCTATGGCTACACCTTC.

A few counts support this clone. V and J are TRBV7-9 and TRBJ2-2; D is perhaps TRBD1 (5 bases). CDR3 size: 16 residues. Germline assignment: CDR1 SEHNR and CDR2 FQNEAQ (reference sequence). V lost 1 base and J 4 bases, leaving 13 bases between the germline ends. As DNA, the CDR3 is TGTGCCAGCAGCTTAGATGAAGGGGTCCTCACCGGGGAGCTGTTTTTT. Its protein product is CASSLDEGVLTGELFF.

The chain recombines TRBV5-1 with TRBJ1-4; 7 nucleotides match TRBD1. There are 14 residues in the CDR3. V lost 0 bases to trimming and J lost 7 bases; unmatched junction nucleotides: 3. From germline, CDR1 is SGHRS and CDR2 YFSETQ. CDR3: CASSLDGTAEKLFF. CDR3 DNA sequence: TGCGCCAGCAGCTTGGATGGGACAGCTGAAAAACTGTTTTTT.

This chain connects TRBV9 to TRBJ1-1; D perhaps matches TRBD1 (5 bases). CDR1 SGDLS and CDR2 YYNGEE come from the germline V gene. Trimming took off 9 bases at V and 1 base at J, with 16 bases between the two ends. This CDR3 is 14 amino acids long. CDR3 DNA sequence: TGTGCCATGACAGAGGGCCCAAAGAACACTGAAGCTTTCTTT. Its protein is CAMTEGPKNTEAFF.

This chain joins TRBV6-4 and TRBJ2-2; perhaps TRBD1 as D (6 bases). The CDR3 is 14 amino acids. The V and J ends lost 6 bases and 3 bases respectively, with 11 bases between them. The germline V gene encodes CDR1 MRHNA and CDR2 SNTAGT. As DNA, the CDR3 is TGTGCCAGCAGCGCTAACAGGGACACCGGGGAGCTGTTTTTT. This encodes CASSANRDTGELFF.

This clone has just one count. The genes are TRBV19 and TRBJ1-4; TRBD1 aligns across 7 bases. J lost 0 bases, V lost 3 bases, and 1 base had no gene match. The CDR3 covers 15 residues. Germline V gives CDR1 LNHDA, CDR2 SQIVND (reference sequence). The DNA for the CDR3 is TGTGCCAGTAGTATGACAGGGTCAACTAATGAAAAACTGTTTTTT. Translated: CASSMTGSTNEKLFF.

The table lists this clone with a count of one. The chain couples TRBV4-2 to TRBJ2-1; TRBD1 might be the D (5 bases). Between the trimmed V and J ends, which lost 0 bases and 4 bases, there was a span of 19 bases. CDR1 is LGHNA and CDR2 is YNFKEQ in the germline V gene. This CDR3 is built from 18 residues. CDR3 amino acids: CASSQEGAPLIGYNEQFF. The CDR3 DNA reads TGTGCCAGCAGCCAAGAAGGGGCTCCGTTAATCGGTTACAATGAGCAGTTCTTC.

This clone was picked up one time. The gene calls are TRBV19 and TRBJ2-7; 9 positions agree with TRBD1. This CDR3 contains 14 residues. Trimming removed 5 bases from V and 2 bases from J; junction bases left unmatched: 4. Looked up from germline, CDR1 is LNHDA and CDR2 is SQIVND (reference sequence). CDR3 sequence reads: CASSSWTGAYEQYF. In nucleotides, the CDR3 is TGTGCCAGTAGTTCCTGGACAGGGGCCTACGAGCAGTACTTC. The full variable domain, its missing parts supplied by reference TRBV19 and TRBJ2-7, is DGGITQSPKYLFRKEGQNVTLSCEQNLNHDAMYWYRQDPGQGLRLIYYSQIVNDFQKGDIAEGYSVSREKKESFPLTVTSAQKNPTAFYLCASSSWTGAYEQYFGPGTRLTVT.

Turning to this clone: Other DNA sequences in this specimen translate into the identical CDR3. V and J are TRBV13 and TRBJ1-5; no definite D call. Per the germline V gene, CDR1 is PRHDT and CDR2 is FYEKMQ (reference sequence). V gave up 3 bases and J gave up 5 bases, with 5 bases separating them. The CDR3 sequence is 12 residues long. CDR3 sequence reads: CASSFRDQPQHF. The CDR3 DNA follows: TGTGCCAGCAGCTTTAGGGATCAGCCCCAGCATTTT.

The chain joins TRBV29-1 to TRBJ2-7; weak D call: TRBD2 (5 bases). The CDR3 extends over 12 amino acids. V lost 8 bases and J lost 2, with 13 bases in between. Per the germline V gene, CDR1 is SQVTM and CDR2 is ANQGSEA. This CDR3 is CSPPPGTYEQYF. The CDR3 DNA reads as TGCAGCCCGCCCCCGGGGACCTACGAGCAGTACTTC.

This clone was observed once. J is TRBJ1-1 and V is TRBV27, with D unresolved. The CDR3 runs to 17 residues. Germline CDR1 MNHEY, CDR2 SMNVEV (reference sequence). The ends were cut back, 0 bases at V and 0 bases at J, with 14 bases in the middle. This CDR3 is CASSLSISKTLNTEAFF. The CDR3 region has the DNA TGTGCCAGCAGTTTATCGATCTCTAAAACCTTGAACACTGAAGCTTTCTTT.

The chain joins TRBV21-1 to TRBJ2-7; the D call TRBD2 from the table was never checked on the DNA. TRBV21-1 is flagged as a pseudogene. The CDR3 has 13 residues. DNA of the CDR3: TGTGCCAGCAGAAGAGGCGACTCCTACGAGCAGTACTTC. It codes for CASRRGDSYEQYF.

The CDR3: CASSIGSVSNQPQHF. In DNA, the CDR3 is TGTGCCAGTAGTATAGGGTCAGTGAGCAATCAGCCCCAGCATTTT. The chain uses TRBV19 and TRBJ1-5; D gene ambiguous. The ends were cut back, 1 base at V and 1 base at J, with 8 bases in the middle. This CDR3 contains 15 residues. CDR1 is LNHDA and CDR2 is SQIVND in the germline V gene (reference sequence).

The chain couples TRBV9 to TRBJ1-2; TRBD1 aligns across 7 bases. Germline V gene sequence: CDR1 SGDLS, CDR2 YYNGEE. The CDR3 totals 13 residues. The junction had 6 bases not matched to a gene; V was cut back by 3 bases and J by 7 bases. CDR3 nucleotide sequence: TGTGCCAGCAGCGCTACAGGGGATTCTGGCTACACCTTC. It translates to CASSATGDSGYTF.

This clone was recorded once. The chain is built from TRBV28 and TRBJ2-7; 7 bases agree with TRBD2. With V trimmed by 7 bases and J by 3 bases, 9 bases remained unmatched. CDR3 length: 14 residues. Germline CDR1 is MDHEN and CDR2 is SYDVKM. CDR3 in amino acids: CASTPTGDYYEQYF. CDR3 nucleotides: TGTGCCAGCACCCCCACGGGGGACTACTACGAGCAGTACTTC.

The rearrangement uses TRBV18 and TRBJ2-7; TRBD1 aligns across 9 bases. V was clipped by 3 bases and J by 2 bases; unmatched bases: 5. From germline, CDR1 is KGHSH and CDR2 LQKENI. This CDR3 region has 15 residues. As DNA, the CDR3 is TGTGCCAGCTCACCCGGGACAGGGCTAGCCTACGAGCAGTACTTC. Amino acid sequence: CASSPGTGLAYEQYF.

This clone was recorded a few times. CDR3 sequence (DNA): TGTGCCAGTAAGGTTGGCGGCCAGGGGTCATTCACCGGGGAGCTGTTTTTT. It codes for CASKVGGQGSFTGELFF. The gene calls are TRBV19 and TRBJ2-2; D possibly corresponds to TRBD1 (6 bases). The CDR3 totals 17 residues. The ends were cut back, 7 bases at V and 4 bases at J, with 22 bases in the middle. CDR1 LNHDA and CDR2 SQIVND come from the germline V gene (reference sequence). The full variable domain, with the rest looked up from reference TRBV19 and TRBJ2-2, is DGGITQSPKYLFRKEGQNVTLSCEQNLNHDAMYWYRQDPGQGLRLIYYSQIVNDFQKGDIAEGYSVSREKKESFPLTVTSAQKNPTAFYLCASKVGGQGSFTGELFFGEGSRLTVL.

V usage is TRBV6-2 or TRBV6-3 and J usage is TRBJ2-7, with 7 bases that match TRBD2. The germline V gene encodes CDR1 MNHEY and CDR2 SVGEGT. V lost 0 bases, J lost 5 bases, and 4 bases stayed unmatched. The CDR3 runs to 14 residues. CDR3: CASSYSGGSDEQYF. The CDR3 nucleotides are TGTGCCAGCAGTTACTCGGGCGGGAGTGACGAGCAGTACTTC.

The gene calls are TRBV7-2 and TRBJ2-1; the D call may be TRBD1 or TRBD2 (5 bases each). The germline V gene encodes CDR1 SGHTA and CDR2 FQGNSA. The V gene lost 3 bases and the J gene lost 2 bases, with 11 bases spanning the gap. This CDR3 is 15 amino acids long. The CDR3 region is CASSLGTEPYNEQFF. In DNA form, the CDR3 reads TGTGCCAGCAGCTTGGGGACCGAACCCTACAATGAGCAGTTCTTC.

V gene TRBV12-3 or TRBV12-4 combines with J gene TRBJ1-1; D may be TRBD1 (5 bases). The CDR3 totals 13 residues. Deletions cut 5 bases from V and 3 bases from J, with 10 bases between. CDR3: CASSETGDTEAFF. The CDR3 nucleotides read TGTGCCAGCAGTGAGACGGGGGACACTGAAGCTTTCTTT.

This clone appeared once. This sequence joins TRBV28 and TRBJ1-2; tentative D call: TRBD1 (5 bases). Germline V gene data show CDR1 as MDHEN and CDR2 as SYDVKM. The CDR3 has 12 residues. V was pared by 6 bases and J by 5 bases, with 10 bases between. Written as DNA, the CDR3 is TGTGCCAGCAGGGCAGGGTATTATGGCTACACCTTC. This sequence encodes CASRAGYYGYTF.